The clone carrying this T cell receptor (beta chain) was seen at least ten times. Its antigen is not known. This entry belongs to a study of T-cell memory formation after mild COVID-19. Using constant-segment primers, 5'RACE produced TCR alpha and TCR beta cDNA libraries carrying sample barcodes and UMIs. TCRdb independently ran MiXCR on the 5' RACE reads; one entry per CDR3 protein. Of fewer than 150,000 distinct CDR3 sequences in the sample, about 6% were seen once. Findings and caveats of the study: Contracting clones from day 15 to 85 had balanced CD4/CD8; later expanders favoured CD4+. Clones that contracted clustered mainly in CM and EM if CD4+ and in EMRA if CD8+.

The V gene lost 2 bases and the J gene lost 0 bases, with 7 bases spanning the gap. From germline, CDR1 is GTSNPN and CDR2 SVGIG (reference sequence). This CDR3 is 13 amino acids long. The source is an adult woman who had mild COVID-19 (a few samples of this study predate the infection). Cell type and time point are not known. Sequencing used PBMCs or a T cell subset sorted from them (not recorded which). J is TRBJ1-1 and V is TRBV30; no clear D gene. The CDR3 loop reads CAWSRIVNTEAFF. The CDR3 coding sequence is TGTGCCTGGAGTAGGATTGTGAACACTGAAGCTTTCTTT.